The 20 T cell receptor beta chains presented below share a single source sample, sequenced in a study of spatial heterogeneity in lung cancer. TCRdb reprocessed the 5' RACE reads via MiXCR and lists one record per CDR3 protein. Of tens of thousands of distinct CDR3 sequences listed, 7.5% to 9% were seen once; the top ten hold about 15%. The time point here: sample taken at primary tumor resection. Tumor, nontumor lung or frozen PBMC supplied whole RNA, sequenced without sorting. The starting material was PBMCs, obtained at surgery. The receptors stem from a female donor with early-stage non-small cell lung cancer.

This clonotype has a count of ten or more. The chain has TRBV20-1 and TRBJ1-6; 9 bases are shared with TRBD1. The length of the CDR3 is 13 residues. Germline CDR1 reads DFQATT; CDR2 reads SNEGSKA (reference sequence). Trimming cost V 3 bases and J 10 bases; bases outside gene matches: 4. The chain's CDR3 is CSARDRGSSPLHF. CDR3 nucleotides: TGCAGTGCTAGGGACAGGGGAAGCTCACCCCTCCACTTT.

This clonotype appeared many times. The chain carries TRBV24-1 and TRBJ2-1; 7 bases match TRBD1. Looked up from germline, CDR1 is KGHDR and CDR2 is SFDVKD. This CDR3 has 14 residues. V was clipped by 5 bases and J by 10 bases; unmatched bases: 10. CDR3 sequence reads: CATSGSTGLGEQFF. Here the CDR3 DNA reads TGTGCCACCAGTGGATCGACAGGGTTAGGGGAGCAGTTCTTC.

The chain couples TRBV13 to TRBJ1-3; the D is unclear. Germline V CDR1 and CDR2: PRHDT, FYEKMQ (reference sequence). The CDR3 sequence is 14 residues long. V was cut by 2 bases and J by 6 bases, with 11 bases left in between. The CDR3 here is CASSLITETNTIYF. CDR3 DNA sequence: TGTGCCAGCAGCTTAATAACAGAGACAAACACCATATATTTT.

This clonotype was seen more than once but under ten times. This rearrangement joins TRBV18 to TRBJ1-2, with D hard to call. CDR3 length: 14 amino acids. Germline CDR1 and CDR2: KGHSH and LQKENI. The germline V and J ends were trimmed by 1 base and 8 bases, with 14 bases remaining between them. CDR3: CASSPQNGLSGYTF. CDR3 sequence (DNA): TGTGCCAGCTCACCACAGAACGGACTAAGCGGCTACACCTTC.

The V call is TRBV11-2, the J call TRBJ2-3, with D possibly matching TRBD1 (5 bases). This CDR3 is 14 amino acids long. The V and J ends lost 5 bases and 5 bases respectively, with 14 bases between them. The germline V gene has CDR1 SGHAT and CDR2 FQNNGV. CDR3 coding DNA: TGTGCCAGCAGCCTTCGAAGGGGCGGAGATACGCAGTATTTT. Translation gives CASSLRRGGDTQYF.

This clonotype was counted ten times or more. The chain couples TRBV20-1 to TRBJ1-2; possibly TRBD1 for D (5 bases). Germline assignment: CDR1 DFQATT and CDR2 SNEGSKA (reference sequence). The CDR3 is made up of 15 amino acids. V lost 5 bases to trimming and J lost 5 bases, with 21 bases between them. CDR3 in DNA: TGCAGTGCTCCTCGCTCCGCGGGGGGTGGGTATGGCTACACCTTC. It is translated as CSAPRSAGGGYGYTF.

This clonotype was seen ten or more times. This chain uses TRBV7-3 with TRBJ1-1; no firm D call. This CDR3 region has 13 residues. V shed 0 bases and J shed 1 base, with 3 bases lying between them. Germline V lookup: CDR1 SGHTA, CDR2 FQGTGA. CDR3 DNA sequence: TGTGCCAGCAGCTTAACCGGGAACACTGAAGCTTTCTTT. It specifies CASSLTGNTEAFF. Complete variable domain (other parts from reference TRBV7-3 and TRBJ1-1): GAGVSQTPSNKVTEKGKYVELRCDPISGHTALYWYRQSLGQGPEFLIYFQGTGAADDSGLPNDRFFAVRPEGSVSTLKIQRTERGDSAVYLCASSLTGNTEAFFGQGTRLTVV.

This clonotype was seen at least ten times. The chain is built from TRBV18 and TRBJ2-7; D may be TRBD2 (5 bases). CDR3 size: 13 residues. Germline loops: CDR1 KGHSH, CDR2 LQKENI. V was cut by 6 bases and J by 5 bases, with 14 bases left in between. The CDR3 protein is CASSPGLWDEQYV. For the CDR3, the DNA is TGTGCCAGCTCTCCCGGACTCTGGGACGAGCAGTACGTC.

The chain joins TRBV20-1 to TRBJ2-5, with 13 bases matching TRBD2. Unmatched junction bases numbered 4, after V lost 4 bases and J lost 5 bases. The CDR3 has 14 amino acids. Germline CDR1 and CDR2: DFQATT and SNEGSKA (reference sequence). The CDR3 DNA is TGCAGTGCTACGACTAGCGGGAGGTTGGAGACCCAGTACTTC. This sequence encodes CSATTSGRLETQYF.

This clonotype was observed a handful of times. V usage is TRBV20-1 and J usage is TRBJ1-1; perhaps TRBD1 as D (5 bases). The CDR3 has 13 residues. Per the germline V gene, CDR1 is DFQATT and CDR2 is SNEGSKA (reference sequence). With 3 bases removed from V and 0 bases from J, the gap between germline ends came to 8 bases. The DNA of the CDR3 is TGCAGTGCTAGTCGGGGGTTGAACACTGAAGCTTTCTTT. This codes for CSASRGLNTEAFF.

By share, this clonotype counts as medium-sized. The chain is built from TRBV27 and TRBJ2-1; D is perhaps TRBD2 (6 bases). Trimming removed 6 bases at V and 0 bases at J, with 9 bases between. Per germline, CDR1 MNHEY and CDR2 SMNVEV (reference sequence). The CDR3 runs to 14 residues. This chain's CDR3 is CASRSGLSYNEQFF. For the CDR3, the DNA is TGTGCCAGCAGATCGGGACTCTCCTACAATGAGCAGTTCTTC.

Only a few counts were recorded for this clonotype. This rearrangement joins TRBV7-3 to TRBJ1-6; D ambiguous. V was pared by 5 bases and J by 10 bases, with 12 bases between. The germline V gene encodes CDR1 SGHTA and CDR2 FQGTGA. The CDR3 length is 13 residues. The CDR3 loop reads CASSEWVESPLHF. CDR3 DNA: TGTGCCAGCAGCGAATGGGTGGAGTCACCCCTCCACTTT. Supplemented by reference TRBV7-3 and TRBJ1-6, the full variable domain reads GAGVSQTPSNKVTEKGKYVELRCDPISGHTALYWYRQSLGQGPEFLIYFQGTGAADDSGLPNDRFFAVRPEGSVSTLKIQRTERGDSAVYLCASSEWVESPLHFGNGTRLTVT.

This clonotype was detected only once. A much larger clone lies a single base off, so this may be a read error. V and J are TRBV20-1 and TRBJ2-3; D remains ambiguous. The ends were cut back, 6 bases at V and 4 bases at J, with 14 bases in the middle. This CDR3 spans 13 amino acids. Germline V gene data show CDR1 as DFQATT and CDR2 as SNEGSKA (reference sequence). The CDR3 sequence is CSAQSTLADTQYF. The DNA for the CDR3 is TGCAGTGCCCAATCAACCCTGGCAGATACGCAGTATTTT.

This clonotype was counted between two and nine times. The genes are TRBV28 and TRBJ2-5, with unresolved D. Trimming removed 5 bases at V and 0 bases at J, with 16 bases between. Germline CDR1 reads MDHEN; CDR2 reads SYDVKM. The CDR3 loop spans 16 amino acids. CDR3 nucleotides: TGTGCCAGCAGTACCGCTAGAATCGAGTACCAAGAGACCCAGTACTTC. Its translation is CASSTARIEYQETQYF. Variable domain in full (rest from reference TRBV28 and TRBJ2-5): DVKVTQSSRYLVKRTGEKVFLECVQDMDHENMFWYRQDPGLGLRLIYFSYDVKMKEKGDIPEGYSVSREKKERFSLILESASTNQTSMYLCASSTARIEYQETQYFGPGTRLLVL.

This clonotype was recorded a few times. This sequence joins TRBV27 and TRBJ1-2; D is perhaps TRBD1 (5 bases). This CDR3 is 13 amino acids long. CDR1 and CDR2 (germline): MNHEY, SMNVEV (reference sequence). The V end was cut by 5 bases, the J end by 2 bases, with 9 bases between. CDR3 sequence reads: CASSSRGNYGYTF. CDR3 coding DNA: TGTGCCAGCAGTAGCCGGGGCAACTATGGCTACACCTTC.

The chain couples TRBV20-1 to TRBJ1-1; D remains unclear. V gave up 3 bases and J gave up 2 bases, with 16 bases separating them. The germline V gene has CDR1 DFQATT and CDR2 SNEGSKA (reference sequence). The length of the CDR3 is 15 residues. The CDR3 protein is CSASQSSGANTEAFF. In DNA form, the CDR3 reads TGCAGTGCTAGCCAGTCGTCTGGAGCTAACACTGAAGCTTTCTTT.

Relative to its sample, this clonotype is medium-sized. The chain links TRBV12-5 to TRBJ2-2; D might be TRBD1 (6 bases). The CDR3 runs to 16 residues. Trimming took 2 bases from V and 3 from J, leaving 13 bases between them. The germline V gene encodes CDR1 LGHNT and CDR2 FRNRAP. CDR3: CASGLTLSGDTGELFF. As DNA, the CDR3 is TGTGCTAGTGGTTTGACCCTCTCAGGGGACACCGGGGAGCTGTTTTTT.

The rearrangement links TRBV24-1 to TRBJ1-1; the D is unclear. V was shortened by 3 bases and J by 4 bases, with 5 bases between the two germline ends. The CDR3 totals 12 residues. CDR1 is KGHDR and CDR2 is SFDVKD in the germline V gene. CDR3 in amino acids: CATSDQFTEAFF. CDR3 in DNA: TGTGCCACCAGTGATCAGTTCACTGAAGCTTTCTTT.

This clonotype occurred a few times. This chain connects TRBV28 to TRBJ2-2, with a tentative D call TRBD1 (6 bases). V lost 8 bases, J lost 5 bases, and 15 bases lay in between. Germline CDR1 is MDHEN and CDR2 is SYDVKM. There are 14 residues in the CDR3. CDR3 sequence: CASSTGTPTGELFF. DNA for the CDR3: TGTGCCAGCTCCACCGGGACACCAACCGGGGAGCTGTTTTTT. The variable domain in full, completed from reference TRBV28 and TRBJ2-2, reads DVKVTQSSRYLVKRTGEKVFLECVQDMDHENMFWYRQDPGLGLRLIYFSYDVKMKEKGDIPEGYSVSREKKERFSLILESASTNQTSMYLCASSTGTPTGELFFGEGSRLTVL.

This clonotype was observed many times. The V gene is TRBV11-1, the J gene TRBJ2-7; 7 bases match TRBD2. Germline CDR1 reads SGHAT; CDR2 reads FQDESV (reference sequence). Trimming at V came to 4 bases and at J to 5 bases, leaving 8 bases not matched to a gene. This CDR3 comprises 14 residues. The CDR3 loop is CASSSRASGNEQYV. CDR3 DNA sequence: TGTGCCAGCAGCTCCCGGGCTAGCGGTAACGAGCAGTACGTC.